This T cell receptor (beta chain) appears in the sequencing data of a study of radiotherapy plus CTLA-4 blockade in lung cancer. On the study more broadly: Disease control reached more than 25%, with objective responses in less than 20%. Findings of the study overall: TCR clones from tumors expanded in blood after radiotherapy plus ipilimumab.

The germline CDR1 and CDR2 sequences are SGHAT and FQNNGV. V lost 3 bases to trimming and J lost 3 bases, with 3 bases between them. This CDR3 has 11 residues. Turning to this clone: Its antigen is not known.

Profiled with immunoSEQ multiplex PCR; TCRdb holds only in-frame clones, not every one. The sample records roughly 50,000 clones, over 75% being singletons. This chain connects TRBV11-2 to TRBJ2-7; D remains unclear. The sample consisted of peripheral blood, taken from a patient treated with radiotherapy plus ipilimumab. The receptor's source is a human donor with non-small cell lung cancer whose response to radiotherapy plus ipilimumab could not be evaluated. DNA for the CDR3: TGTGCCAGCAGCTTCCGCTACGAGCAGTACTTC. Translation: CASSFRYEQYF. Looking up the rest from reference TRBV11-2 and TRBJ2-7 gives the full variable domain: EAGVAQSPRYKIIEKRQSVAFWCNPISGHATLYWYQQILGQGPKLLIQFQNNGVVDDSQLPKDRFSAERLKGVDSTLKIQPAKLEDSAVYLCASSFRYEQYFGPGTRLTVT.